The 2 T cell receptor beta chains presented below share a single source sample, sequenced in a study of T cell repertoires in cytomegalovirus infection. MiXCR, run by TCRdb on the reads, gives a single entry per CDR3 protein. This sample has 150,000 to 200,000 distinct CDR3 sequences, with 28% found just once. Sample: PBMCs. These receptors were collected from a human donor in good health (CMV status not recorded). Some clones in this sample may be carry-over from other donors' samples.

This clonotype was seen more than once but under ten times. The genes are TRBV2 and TRBJ2-1; possible D gene TRBD2, 6 bases. This CDR3 contains 17 residues. V was pared by 11 bases and J by 4 bases, with 27 bases between. Germline V lookup: CDR1 SNHLY, CDR2 FYNNEI. The CDR3 DNA reads as TGTGCCGGCTCACAACAGGAAACTAGCCGCGCTTACAATGAGCAGTTCTTC. It specifies CAGSQQETSRAYNEQFF.

V is TRBV5-1 and J is TRBJ1-5; D is possibly TRBD1 (6 bases). V was clipped by 0 bases and J by 7 bases, with 11 bases between them. The V gene's germline CDR1 is SGHRS and CDR2 YFSETQ. The length of the CDR3 is 14 residues. CDR3 coding DNA: TGCGCCAGCAGCTTGGTGCCAGGGGAACAGCCCCAGCATTTT. Amino acids: CASSLVPGEQPQHF. Filled out from reference TRBV5-1 and TRBJ1-5, the complete variable domain reads KAGVTQTPRYLIKTRGQQVTLSCSPISGHRSVSWYQQTPGQGLQFLFEYFSETQRNKGNFPGRFSGRQFSNSRSEMNVSTLELGDSALYLCASSLVPGEQPQHFGDGTRLSIL.